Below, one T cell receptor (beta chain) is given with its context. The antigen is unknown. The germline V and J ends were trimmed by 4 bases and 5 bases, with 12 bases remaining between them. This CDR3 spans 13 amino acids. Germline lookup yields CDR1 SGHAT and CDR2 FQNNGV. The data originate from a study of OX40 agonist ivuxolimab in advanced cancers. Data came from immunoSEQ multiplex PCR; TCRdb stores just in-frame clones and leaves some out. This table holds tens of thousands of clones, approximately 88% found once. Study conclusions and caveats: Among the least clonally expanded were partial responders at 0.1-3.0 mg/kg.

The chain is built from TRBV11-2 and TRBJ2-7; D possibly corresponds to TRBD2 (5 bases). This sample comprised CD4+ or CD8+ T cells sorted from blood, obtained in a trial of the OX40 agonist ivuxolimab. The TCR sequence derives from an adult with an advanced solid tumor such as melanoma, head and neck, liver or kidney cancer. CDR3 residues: CASSSTSVHEQYF. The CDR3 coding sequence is TGTGCCAGCAGCTCAACTAGTGTCCACGAGCAGTACTTC.